In this sample, the clone carrying this T cell receptor (beta chain) turned up a few times. Its antigen is undetermined. Germline loops: CDR1 MNHNS, CDR2 SASEGT. J gave up 8 bases and V 6 bases, and 9 bases lay outside the gene matches. The CDR3 totals 13 residues. The data belong to a study of beta chain features in type 1 diabetes. Expressed TCRB transcripts were sequenced, since all the RNA that had been isolated was reverse transcribed. The repertoire was sequenced with immunoSEQ multiplex PCR; TCRdb's copy has only in-frame clones and lacks some. The sample records 400,000 or so clones, around 10% being singletons. Study conclusions and caveats: Significant though moderate, a shortening of TCRB CDR3s appeared in all four CD4+ subsets of Type 1 diabetes patients.

Material for sequencing was central memory CD4+ T cells from blood. The source is a man under 40 with type 1 diabetes. The chain employs TRBV6-1 and TRBJ1-1; the match to TRBD1 covers 7 bases. Here the CDR3 reads CASRLRNRGEAFF. The CDR3 nucleotides read TGTGCCAGCAGGCTTCGAAACAGGGGAGAAGCTTTCTTT.